Below, one T cell receptor beta chain is given with its context. The sample holds other DNA sequences that translate to the same CDR3. Thyroid surgery was performed in patients who had received no treatment beforehand. How the authors handled the data: Clinicopathological groups supplied CDR3 differences that were used to build a distant-metastasis classifier for papillary thyroid cancer. TCRdb re-clonotyped the PCR reads through MiXCR. The V and J calls, along with clone size, are taken from TCRdb and not from the paper's own processing. Here the sample spans 15,000 to 20,000 clones, roughly a quarter being singletons. J lost 0 bases, V lost 6 bases, and 19 bases had no gene match. Looked up from germline, CDR1 is SQVTM and CDR2 is ANQGSEA. The CDR3 has 20 residues. The sample comes from a study of metastatic and nonmetastatic thyroid tumors.

The sample comprised adjacent normal tissue. This clonotype was sampled from a female donor with papillary thyroid cancer or a benign thyroid nodule (not recorded which). Some clones in this sample may be carry-over from other donors' samples. The rearrangement joins TRBV29-1 to TRBJ2-1; TRBD2 aligns across 11 bases. The CDR3 reads CSVTPTGTSGGKSSYNEQFF. CDR3 coding DNA: TGCAGCGTGACCCCTACGGGGACTAGCGGAGGGAAGAGCTCCTACAATGAGCAGTTCTTC.